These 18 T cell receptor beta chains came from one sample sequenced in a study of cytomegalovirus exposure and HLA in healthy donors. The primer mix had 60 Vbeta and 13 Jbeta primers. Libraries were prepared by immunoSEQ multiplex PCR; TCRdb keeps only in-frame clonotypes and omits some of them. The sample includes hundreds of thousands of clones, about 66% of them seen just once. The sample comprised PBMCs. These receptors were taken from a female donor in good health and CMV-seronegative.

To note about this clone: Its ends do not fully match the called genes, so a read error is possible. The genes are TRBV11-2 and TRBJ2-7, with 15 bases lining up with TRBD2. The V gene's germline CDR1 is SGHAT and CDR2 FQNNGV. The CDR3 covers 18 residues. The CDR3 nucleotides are TGTGCCAGCAGATTAGGACTAGCGGGAGGGCCTAGTCCCTACGAGCAGTACTTC. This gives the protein CASRLGLAGGPSPYEQYF.

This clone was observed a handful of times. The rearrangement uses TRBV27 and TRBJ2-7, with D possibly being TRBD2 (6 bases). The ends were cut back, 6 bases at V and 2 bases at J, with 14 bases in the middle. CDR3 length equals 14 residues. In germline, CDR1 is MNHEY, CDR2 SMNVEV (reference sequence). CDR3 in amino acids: CASRAGTGAYEQYF. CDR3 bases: TGTGCCAGCAGGGCGGGGACGGGAGCCTACGAGCAGTACTTC.

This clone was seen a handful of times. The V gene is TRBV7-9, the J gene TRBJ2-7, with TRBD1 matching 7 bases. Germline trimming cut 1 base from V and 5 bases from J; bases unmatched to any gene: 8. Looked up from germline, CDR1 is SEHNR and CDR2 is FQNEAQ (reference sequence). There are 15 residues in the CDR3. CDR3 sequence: CASSLGLTGSDEQYF. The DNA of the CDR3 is TGTGCCAGCAGCTTAGGGTTGACAGGGTCCGACGAGCAGTACTTC.

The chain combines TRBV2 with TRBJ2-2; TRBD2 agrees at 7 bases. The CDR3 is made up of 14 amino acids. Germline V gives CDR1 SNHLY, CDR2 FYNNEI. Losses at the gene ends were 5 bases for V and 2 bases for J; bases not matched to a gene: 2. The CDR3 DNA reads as TGTGCCAGCAGTACAGCGGGAAACACCGGGGAGCTGTTTTTT. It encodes CASSTAGNTGELFF. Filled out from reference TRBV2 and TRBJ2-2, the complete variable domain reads EPEVTQTPSHQVTQMGQEVILRCVPISNHLYFYWYRQILGQKVEFLVSFYNNEISEKSEIFDDQFSVERPDGSNFTLKIRSTKLEDSAMYFCASSTAGNTGELFFGEGSRLTVL.

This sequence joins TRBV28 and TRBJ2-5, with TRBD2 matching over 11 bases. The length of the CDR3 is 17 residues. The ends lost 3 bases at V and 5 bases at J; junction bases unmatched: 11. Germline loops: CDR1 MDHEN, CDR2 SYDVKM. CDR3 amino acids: CASSLRSSGRKGETQYF. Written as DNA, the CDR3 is TGTGCCAGCAGTTTGCGGTCTAGCGGGAGGAAGGGGGAGACCCAGTACTTC.

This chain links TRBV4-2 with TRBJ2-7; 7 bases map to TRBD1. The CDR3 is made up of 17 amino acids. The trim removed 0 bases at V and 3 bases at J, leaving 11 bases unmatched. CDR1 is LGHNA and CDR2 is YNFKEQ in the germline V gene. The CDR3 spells CASSQDHGTAYFYEQYF. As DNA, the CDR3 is TGTGCCAGCAGCCAAGATCATGGGACAGCATACTTCTACGAGCAGTACTTC.

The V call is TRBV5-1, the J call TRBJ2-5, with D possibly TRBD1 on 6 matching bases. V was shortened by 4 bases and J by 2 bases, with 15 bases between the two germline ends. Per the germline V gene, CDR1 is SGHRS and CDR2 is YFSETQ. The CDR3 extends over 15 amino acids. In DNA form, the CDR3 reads TGCGCCAGCAGCCTCCAGCCGACAGGACAAGAGACCCAGTACTTC. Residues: CASSLQPTGQETQYF.

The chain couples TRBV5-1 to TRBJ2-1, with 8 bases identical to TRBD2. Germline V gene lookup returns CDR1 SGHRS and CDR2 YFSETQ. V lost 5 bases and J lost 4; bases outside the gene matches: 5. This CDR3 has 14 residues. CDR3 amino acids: CASSWVAGYNEQFF. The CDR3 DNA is TGCGCCAGCAGTTGGGTAGCGGGGTACAATGAGCAGTTCTTC.

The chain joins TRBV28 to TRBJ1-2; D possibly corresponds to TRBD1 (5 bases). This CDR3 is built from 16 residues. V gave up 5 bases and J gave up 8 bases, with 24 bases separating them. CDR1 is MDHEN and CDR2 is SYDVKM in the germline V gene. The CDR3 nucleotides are TGTGCCAGCAGTCCTATAAACAGCGGGGGGGGTCTGGGCTACACCTTC. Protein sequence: CASSPINSGGGLGYTF.

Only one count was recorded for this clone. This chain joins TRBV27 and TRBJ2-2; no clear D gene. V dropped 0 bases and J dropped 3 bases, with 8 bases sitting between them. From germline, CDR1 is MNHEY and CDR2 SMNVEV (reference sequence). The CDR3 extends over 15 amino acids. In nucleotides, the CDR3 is TGTGCCAGCAGTTTATCTAGCTCCCACACCGGGGAGCTGTTTTTT. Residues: CASSLSSSHTGELFF.

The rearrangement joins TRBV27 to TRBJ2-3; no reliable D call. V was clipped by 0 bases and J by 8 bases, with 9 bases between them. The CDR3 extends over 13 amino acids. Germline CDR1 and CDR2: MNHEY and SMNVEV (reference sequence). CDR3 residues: CASSLSGESTQYF. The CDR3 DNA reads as TGTGCCAGCAGTTTATCCGGTGAGAGTACGCAGTATTTT.

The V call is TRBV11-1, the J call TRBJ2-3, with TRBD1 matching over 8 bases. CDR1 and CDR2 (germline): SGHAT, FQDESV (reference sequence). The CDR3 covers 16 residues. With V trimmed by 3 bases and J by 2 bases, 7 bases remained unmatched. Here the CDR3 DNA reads TGTGCCAGCAGCTTCTGGGGGGACAGGACCACAGATACGCAGTATTTT. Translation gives CASSFWGDRTTDTQYF.

The CDR3 DNA follows: TGTGCCAGCAGCTTGGTAGGACTAGCGGCCTACGAGCAGTACTTC. This sequence encodes CASSLVGLAAYEQYF. This chain joins TRBV7-9 and TRBJ2-7, with TRBD2 matching over 10 bases. Trimming cost V 3 bases and J 2 bases; bases outside gene matches: 4. There are 15 residues in the CDR3. In germline, CDR1 is SEHNR, CDR2 FQNEAQ (reference sequence).

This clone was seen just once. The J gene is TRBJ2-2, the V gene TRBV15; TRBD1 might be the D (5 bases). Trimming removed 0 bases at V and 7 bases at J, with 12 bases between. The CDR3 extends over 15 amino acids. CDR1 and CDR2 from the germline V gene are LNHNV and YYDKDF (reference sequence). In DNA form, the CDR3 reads TGTGCCACCAGCAGAGATCCCAGGGTGGGCGGGGAGCTGTTTTTT. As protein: CATSRDPRVGGELFF.

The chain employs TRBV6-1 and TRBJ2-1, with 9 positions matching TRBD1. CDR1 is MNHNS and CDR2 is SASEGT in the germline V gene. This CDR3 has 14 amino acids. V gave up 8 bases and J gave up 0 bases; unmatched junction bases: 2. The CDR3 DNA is TGTGCCAGCCGGACAGGGGTCTCCTACAATGAGCAGTTCTTC. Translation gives CASRTGVSYNEQFF.

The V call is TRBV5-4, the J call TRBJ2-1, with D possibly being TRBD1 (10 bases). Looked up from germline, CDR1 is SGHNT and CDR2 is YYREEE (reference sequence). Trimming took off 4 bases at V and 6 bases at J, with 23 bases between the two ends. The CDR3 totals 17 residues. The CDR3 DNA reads TGTGCCAGCAGCCGGACAGGGGGAATAGCGGGAGCCAATGAGCAGTTCTTC. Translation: CASSRTGGIAGANEQFF.

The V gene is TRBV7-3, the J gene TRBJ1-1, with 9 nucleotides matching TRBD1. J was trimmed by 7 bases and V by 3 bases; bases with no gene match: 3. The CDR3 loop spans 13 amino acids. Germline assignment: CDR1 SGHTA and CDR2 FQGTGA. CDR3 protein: CASSFTGGLEAFF. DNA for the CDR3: TGTGCCAGCAGCTTCACAGGGGGCCTTGAAGCTTTCTTT.

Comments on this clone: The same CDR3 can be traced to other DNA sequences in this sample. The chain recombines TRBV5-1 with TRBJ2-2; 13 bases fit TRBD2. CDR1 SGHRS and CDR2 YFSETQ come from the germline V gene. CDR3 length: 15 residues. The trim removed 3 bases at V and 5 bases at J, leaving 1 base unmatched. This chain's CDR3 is CASSSGLAGTGELFF. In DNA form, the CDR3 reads TGCGCCAGCAGCTCGGGACTAGCGGGGACCGGGGAGCTGTTTTTT.